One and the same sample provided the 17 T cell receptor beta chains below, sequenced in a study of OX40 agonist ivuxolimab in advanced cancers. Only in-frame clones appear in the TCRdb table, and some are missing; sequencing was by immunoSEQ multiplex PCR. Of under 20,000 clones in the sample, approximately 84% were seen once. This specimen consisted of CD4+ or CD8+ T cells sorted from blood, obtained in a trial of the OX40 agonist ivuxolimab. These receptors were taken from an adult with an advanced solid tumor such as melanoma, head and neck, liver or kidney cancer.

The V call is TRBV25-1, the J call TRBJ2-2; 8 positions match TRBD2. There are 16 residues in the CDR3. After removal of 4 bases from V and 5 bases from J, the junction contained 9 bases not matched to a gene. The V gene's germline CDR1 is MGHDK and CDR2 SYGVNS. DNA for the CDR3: TGTGCCAGCAGTGGGTCCCAGCGGGAGTGGACCGGGGAGCTGTTTTTT. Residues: CASSGSQREWTGELFF.

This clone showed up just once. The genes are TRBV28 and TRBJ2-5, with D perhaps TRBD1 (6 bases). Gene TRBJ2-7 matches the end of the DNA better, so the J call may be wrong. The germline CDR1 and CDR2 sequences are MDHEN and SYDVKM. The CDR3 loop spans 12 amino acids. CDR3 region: CASSGGRYEQYF. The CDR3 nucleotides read TGTGCCAGCAGTGGGGGCAGGTACGAGCAGTACTTC.

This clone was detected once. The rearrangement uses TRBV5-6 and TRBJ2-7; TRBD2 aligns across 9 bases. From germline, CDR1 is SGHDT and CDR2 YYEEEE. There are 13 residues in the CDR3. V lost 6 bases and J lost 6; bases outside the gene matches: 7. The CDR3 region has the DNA TGTGCCAGCACCGGGGCTAGCGGGATCGAGCAGTACTTC. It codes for CASTGASGIEQYF. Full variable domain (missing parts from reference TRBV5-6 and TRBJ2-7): DAGVTQSPTHLIKTRGQQVTLRCSPKSGHDTVSWYQQALGQGPQFIFQYYEEEERQRGNFPDRFSGHQFPNYSSELNVNALLLGDSALYLCASTGASGIEQYFGPGTRLTVT.

The CDR3 here is CASSTGLAGTYEQYF. CDR3 in DNA: TGTGCCAGCAGCACCGGACTAGCGGGTACCTACGAGCAGTACTTC. The rearrangement uses TRBV7-2 and TRBJ2-7, with 11 nucleotides matching TRBD2. The CDR3 runs 15 residues. Germline CDR1 SGHTA, CDR2 FQGNSA. V trimming: 5 bases; J trimming: 2 bases; junction bases outside the gene matches: 5.

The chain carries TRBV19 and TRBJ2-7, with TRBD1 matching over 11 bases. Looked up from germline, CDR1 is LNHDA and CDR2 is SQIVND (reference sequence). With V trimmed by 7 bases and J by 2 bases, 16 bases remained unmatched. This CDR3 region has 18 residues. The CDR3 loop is CASTSSRTGGVGTYEQYF. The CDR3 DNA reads TGTGCCAGTACTTCATCCAGGACAGGGGGCGTTGGGACCTACGAGCAGTACTTC.

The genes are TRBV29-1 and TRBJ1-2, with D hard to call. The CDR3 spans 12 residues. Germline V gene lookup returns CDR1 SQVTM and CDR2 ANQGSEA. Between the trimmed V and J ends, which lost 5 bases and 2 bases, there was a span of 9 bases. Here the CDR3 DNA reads TGCAGCGTTCTACACCCAAACTATGGCTACACCTTC. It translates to CSVLHPNYGYTF.

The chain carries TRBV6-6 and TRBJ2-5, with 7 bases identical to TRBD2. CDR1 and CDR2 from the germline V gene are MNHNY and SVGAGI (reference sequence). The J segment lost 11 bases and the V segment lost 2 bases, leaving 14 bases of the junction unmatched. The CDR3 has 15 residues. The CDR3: CASSYGTSGIDDQYF. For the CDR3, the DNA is TGTGCCAGCAGTTACGGTACCAGCGGGATAGATGATCAGTACTTC.

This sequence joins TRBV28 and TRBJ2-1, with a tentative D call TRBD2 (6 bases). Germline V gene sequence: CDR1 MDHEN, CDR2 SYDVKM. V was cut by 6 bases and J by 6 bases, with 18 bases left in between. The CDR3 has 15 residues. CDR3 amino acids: CASSAERRAGNEQFF. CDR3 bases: TGTGCCAGCAGCGCAGAAAGGAGGGCCGGCAATGAGCAGTTCTTC.

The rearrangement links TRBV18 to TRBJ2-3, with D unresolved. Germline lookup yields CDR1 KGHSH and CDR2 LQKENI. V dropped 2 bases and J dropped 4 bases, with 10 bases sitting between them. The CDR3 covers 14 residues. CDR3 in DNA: TGTGCCAGCTCACCAACCCCCGAAGCAGATACGCAGTATTTT. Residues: CASSPTPEADTQYF.

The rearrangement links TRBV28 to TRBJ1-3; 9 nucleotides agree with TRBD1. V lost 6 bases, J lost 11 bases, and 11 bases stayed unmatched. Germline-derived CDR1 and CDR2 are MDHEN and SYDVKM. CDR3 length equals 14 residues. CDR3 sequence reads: CASRGTGYLFSIYF. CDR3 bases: TGTGCCAGCAGGGGGACAGGGTACCTCTTTTCCATATATTTT.

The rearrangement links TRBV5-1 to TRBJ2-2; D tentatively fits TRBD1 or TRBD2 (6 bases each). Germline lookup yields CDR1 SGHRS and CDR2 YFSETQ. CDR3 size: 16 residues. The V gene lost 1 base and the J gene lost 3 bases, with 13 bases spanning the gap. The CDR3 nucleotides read TGCGCCAGCAGCTTGTACGGGGGCAAGGACACCGGGGAGCTGTTTTTT. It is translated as CASSLYGGKDTGELFF. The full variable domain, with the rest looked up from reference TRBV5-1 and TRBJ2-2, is KAGVTQTPRYLIKTRGQQVTLSCSPISGHRSVSWYQQTPGQGLQFLFEYFSETQRNKGNFPGRFSGRQFSNSRSEMNVSTLELGDSALYLCASSLYGGKDTGELFFGEGSRLTVL.

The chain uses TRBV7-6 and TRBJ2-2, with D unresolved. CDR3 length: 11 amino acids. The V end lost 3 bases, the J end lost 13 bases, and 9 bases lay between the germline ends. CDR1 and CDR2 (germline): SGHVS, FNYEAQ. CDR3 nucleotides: TGTGCCAGCAGCTTCCGCAGGACGCTGTTTTTT. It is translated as CASSFRRTLFF.

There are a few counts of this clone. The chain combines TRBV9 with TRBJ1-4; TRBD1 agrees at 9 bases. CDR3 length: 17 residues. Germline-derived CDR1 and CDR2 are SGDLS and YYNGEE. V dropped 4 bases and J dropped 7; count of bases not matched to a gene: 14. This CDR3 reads CASSPRSGTGPGEKLFF. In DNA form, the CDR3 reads TGTGCCAGCAGCCCTCGAAGCGGGACAGGGCCGGGTGAAAAACTGTTTTTT. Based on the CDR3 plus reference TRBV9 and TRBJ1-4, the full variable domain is DSGVTQTPKHLITATGQRVTLRCSPRSGDLSVYWYQQSLDQGLQFLIQYYNGEERAKGNILERFSAQQFPDLHSELNLSSLELGDSALYFCASSPRSGTGPGEKLFFGSGTQLSVL.

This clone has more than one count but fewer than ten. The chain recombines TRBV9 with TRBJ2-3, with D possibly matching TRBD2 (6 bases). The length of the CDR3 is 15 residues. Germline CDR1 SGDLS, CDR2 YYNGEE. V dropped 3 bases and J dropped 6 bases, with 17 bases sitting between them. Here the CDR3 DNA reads TGTGCCAGCAGCGCGGTGGAGGGTTCCTGGGATACGCAGTATTTT. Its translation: CASSAVEGSWDTQYF.

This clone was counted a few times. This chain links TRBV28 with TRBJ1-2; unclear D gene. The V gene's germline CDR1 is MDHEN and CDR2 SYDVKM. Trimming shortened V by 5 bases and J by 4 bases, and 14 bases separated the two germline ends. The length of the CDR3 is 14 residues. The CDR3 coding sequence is TGTGCCAGCAGTCAAGGTACCGTGGGCTATGGCTACACCTTC. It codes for CASSQGTVGYGYTF.

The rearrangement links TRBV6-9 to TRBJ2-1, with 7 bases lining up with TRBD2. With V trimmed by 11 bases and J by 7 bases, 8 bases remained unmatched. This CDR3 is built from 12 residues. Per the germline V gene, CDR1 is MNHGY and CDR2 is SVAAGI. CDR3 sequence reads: CAGRVGGNEQFF. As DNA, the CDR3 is TGTGCCGGCCGGGTGGGGGGGAATGAGCAGTTCTTC.

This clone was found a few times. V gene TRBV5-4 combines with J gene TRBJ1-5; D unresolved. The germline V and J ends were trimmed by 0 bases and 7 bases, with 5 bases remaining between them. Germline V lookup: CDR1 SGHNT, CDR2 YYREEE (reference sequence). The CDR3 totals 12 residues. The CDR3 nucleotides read TGTGCCAGCAGCTTGGATGCCCAGCCCCAGCATTTT. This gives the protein CASSLDAQPQHF.